This is a list of T cell receptor beta chains from one sample in a study of T cell responses to AZD1222 COVID-19 vaccine. TCRdb's copy holds only in-frame clones and misses some; the assay was immunoSEQ multiplex PCR. The sample carries approximately 99,000 clones, roughly 84% recorded once. The material was peripheral blood, obtained on day 0 of AZD1222 vaccination. All receptors derive from an adult in good health. Both conserved end residues are part of each CDR3. The order of the fields is clone size, J gene, V gene, D gene, CDR3 DNA, CDR3 protein. D genes are given only for firm matches. Clone size is shown for a subset of rows, as once, few, many or a class of expanded clone.

clone size: NA; J gene: TRBJ1-6; V gene: TRBV4-1; D gene: NA; CDR3 DNA: TGCGCCAGCAGCCAAGACACCAAGGGTTGGAATTCACCCCTCCACTTT; CDR3 protein: CASSQDTKGWNSPLHF
clone size: NA; J gene: TRBJ1-2; V gene: TRBV3-1/TRBV3-2; D gene: NA; CDR3 DNA: TGTGCCAGCAGCCAAGGGGTGGGGGGTGGCTATGGCTACACCTTC; CDR3 protein: CASSQGVGGGYGYTF
clone size: NA; J gene: TRBJ1-6; V gene: TRBV30; D gene: NA; CDR3 DNA: TGTGCCTGGGGTACTGCGAGCTCCTATAATTCACCCCTCCACTTT; CDR3 protein: CAWGTASSYNSPLHF
clone size: NA; J gene: TRBJ1-6; V gene: TRBV7-9; D gene: TRBD1; CDR3 DNA: TGTGCCAGCAGCTTGGACAGGTATTCACCCCTCCACTTT; CDR3 protein: CASSLDRYSPLHF
clone size: NA; J gene: TRBJ2-1; V gene: TRBV27; D gene: TRBD2; CDR3 DNA: TGTGCCAGCAGCCCTGGGACTAGCGATTTCCATGAGCAGTTCTTC; CDR3 protein: CASSPGTSDFHEQFF
clone size: NA; J gene: TRBJ1-5; V gene: TRBV2; D gene: NA; CDR3 DNA: TGTGCCAGCAGGAGGGACGGAGATAGCAATCAGCCCCAGCATTTT; CDR3 protein: CASRRDGDSNQPQHF
clone size: NA; J gene: TRBJ1-2; V gene: TRBV28; D gene: TRBD1; CDR3 DNA: TGTGCCAGCAGTAGCCCCCCGACAGGGGGGAGAAGCTACACCTTC; CDR3 protein: CASSSPPTGGRSYTF
clone size: NA; J gene: TRBJ1-5; V gene: TRBV2; D gene: NA; CDR3 DNA: TGTGCCAGCAAGCCATCATTTGGGAATAACAAAGGGCAGCCCCAGCATTTT; CDR3 protein: CASKPSFGNNKGQPQHF
clone size: NA; J gene: TRBJ1-1; V gene: TRBV4-2; D gene: NA; CDR3 DNA: TGTGCCAGCAGCCAAGACCCAATACAGGGCATGAACACTGAAGCTTTCTTT; CDR3 protein: CASSQDPIQGMNTEAFF
clone size: NA; J gene: TRBJ1-1; V gene: TRBV28; D gene: NA; CDR3 DNA: TGTGCCAGCACCGAAAGGGGGGTCAGTGGCACTGAAGCTTTCTTT; CDR3 protein: CASTERGVSGTEAFF
clone size: NA; J gene: TRBJ2-3; V gene: TRBV6-5; D gene: TRBD2; CDR3 DNA: TGTGCCAGCAGTTACTCTAGCCTAGCGGGCACAGATACGCAGTATTTT; CDR3 protein: CASSYSSLAGTDTQYF
clone size: NA; J gene: TRBJ2-7; V gene: TRBV5-5; D gene: NA; CDR3 DNA: TGTGCCAGCAGCTTGGTTGGGACTCGGGACTACGAGCAGTACTTC; CDR3 protein: CASSLVGTRDYEQYF
clone size: NA; J gene: TRBJ2-7; V gene: TRBV5-5; D gene: TRBD1; CDR3 DNA: TGTGCCAGCAGTGGGCAGGGGGCGGACGAGCAGTACTTC; CDR3 protein: CASSGQGADEQYF
clone size: NA; J gene: TRBJ2-7; V gene: TRBV19; D gene: NA; CDR3 DNA: TGTGCCAGTAGTACTGGAGGTGGCAGCTCCTACGAGCAGTACTTC; CDR3 protein: CASSTGGGSSYEQYF
clone size: NA; J gene: TRBJ1-1; V gene: TRBV29-1; D gene: TRBD1; CDR3 DNA: TGCAGCGGGACAGGGGGCTACACTGAAGCTTTCTTT; CDR3 protein: CSGTGGYTEAFF
clone size: NA; J gene: TRBJ2-2; V gene: TRBV28; D gene: NA; CDR3 DNA: TGTGCCACTCTTTCCCCGGGCACCGGGGAGCTGTTTTTT; CDR3 protein: CATLSPGTGELFF
clone size: NA; J gene: TRBJ2-3; V gene: TRBV2; D gene: TRBD2; CDR3 DNA: TGTGCCAGCAGCGACTTACTAGCGGGGGTGTACACAGATACGCAGTATTTT; CDR3 protein: CASSDLLAGVYTDTQYF
clone size: NA; J gene: TRBJ2-1; V gene: TRBV3-1/TRBV3-2; D gene: NA; CDR3 DNA: TGTGCCAGCAGCCCTGGGGGGTTAAGCAATGAGCAGTTCTTC; CDR3 protein: CASSPGGLSNEQFF
clone size: NA; J gene: TRBJ2-1; V gene: TRBV23-1; D gene: TRBD1; CDR3 DNA: TGCGCCAGCAGCCCGTGGACAGGCTACAATGAGCAGTTCTTC; CDR3 protein: CASSPWTGYNEQFF
clone size: NA; J gene: TRBJ1-5; V gene: TRBV21-1; D gene: NA; CDR3 DNA: TGTGCCAGCAGCAGCCTATTGGGGAGGCCCCAGCATTTT; CDR3 protein: CASSSLLGRPQHF
clone size: NA; J gene: TRBJ1-4; V gene: TRBV29-1; D gene: NA; CDR3 DNA: TGCAGCGCCGAAAGAGGAAAACTGTTTTTT; CDR3 protein: CSAERGKLFF
clone size: NA; J gene: TRBJ1-4; V gene: TRBV5-4; D gene: NA; CDR3 DNA: TGTGCCAGCAGCCCGGGGAGAGCTAATGAAAAACTGTTTTTT; CDR3 protein: CASSPGRANEKLFF
clone size: NA; J gene: TRBJ1-5; V gene: TRBV7-8; D gene: NA; CDR3 DNA: TGTGCCAGCAGCTTAGCTAGCACAGGCCATAGCAATCAGCCCCAGCATTTT; CDR3 protein: CASSLASTGHSNQPQHF
clone size: NA; J gene: TRBJ2-5; V gene: TRBV7-2; D gene: NA; CDR3 DNA: TGTGCCAGCAGCTTAGAAGGCACAGAGTGGGGAGAGACCCAGTACTTC; CDR3 protein: CASSLEGTEWGETQYF
clone size: NA; J gene: TRBJ1-1; V gene: TRBV6-5; D gene: NA; CDR3 DNA: TGTGCCAGCAGCCGTTTCGACAGTCTGAACACTGAAGCTTTCTTT; CDR3 protein: CASSRFDSLNTEAFF
clone size: NA; J gene: TRBJ2-3; V gene: TRBV24-1; D gene: NA; CDR3 DNA: TGTGCCACCAGTGATAGGGAGTGGACAGATACGCAGTATTTT; CDR3 protein: CATSDREWTDTQYF
clone size: NA; J gene: TRBJ1-6; V gene: TRBV7-2; D gene: NA; CDR3 DNA: TGTGCCAGCAGCTTATCAATTTCACCCCTCCACTTT; CDR3 protein: CASSLSISPLHF
clone size: NA; J gene: TRBJ2-7; V gene: TRBV24-1; D gene: NA; CDR3 DNA: TGTGCCACCAGTGACGCGACATTGACCTACGAGCAGTACTTC; CDR3 protein: CATSDATLTYEQYF
clone size: few; J gene: TRBJ1-2; V gene: TRBV19; D gene: NA; CDR3 DNA: TGTGCCAGCCTGGCGACCCAGGGGCCCACCTATGGCTACACCTTC; CDR3 protein: CASLATQGPTYGYTF
clone size: NA; J gene: TRBJ2-2; V gene: TRBV5-3; D gene: NA; CDR3 DNA: TGTGCCAGAAGCTTATGGGGGGCGGTACCCAAACCGAACACCGGGGAGCTGTTTTTT; CDR3 protein: CARSLWGAVPKPNTGELFF
clone size: NA; J gene: TRBJ1-3; V gene: TRBV6-5; D gene: NA; CDR3 DNA: TGTGCCAGCTCCAGTCCTGGAAACACCATATATTTT; CDR3 protein: CASSSPGNTIYF
clone size: few; J gene: TRBJ1-2; V gene: TRBV7-2; D gene: NA; CDR3 DNA: TGTGCCAGCAGCTTAGAGGCGAGGGGAGGCTACACCTTC; CDR3 protein: CASSLEARGGYTF
clone size: NA; J gene: TRBJ1-5; V gene: TRBV19; D gene: NA; CDR3 DNA: TGTGCCAGTAAAGTCCCCGCCTTCAATCAGCCCCAGCATTTT; CDR3 protein: CASKVPAFNQPQHF
clone size: NA; J gene: TRBJ1-1; V gene: TRBV7-2; D gene: NA; CDR3 DNA: TGTGCCAGCAGCTTAGGGGTAACTGAAGCTTTCTTT; CDR3 protein: CASSLGVTEAFF
clone size: NA; J gene: TRBJ1-1; V gene: TRBV10-3; D gene: TRBD1; CDR3 DNA: TGTGCCATCACCCGTACAGGGGGGAACACTGAAGCTTTCTTT; CDR3 protein: CAITRTGGNTEAFF
clone size: NA; J gene: TRBJ2-7; V gene: TRBV23-1; D gene: NA; CDR3 DNA: TGCGCCAGGCGGCGGAGGAGTAGGGGCTCGACCGAGCAGTACTTC; CDR3 protein: CARRRRSRGSTEQYF
clone size: NA; J gene: TRBJ2-1; V gene: TRBV4-2; D gene: TRBD2; CDR3 DNA: TGTGCCAGCAGCCGATCGGGGGGGATGTACAATGAGCAGTTCTTC; CDR3 protein: CASSRSGGMYNEQFF
clone size: NA; J gene: TRBJ2-5; V gene: TRBV2; D gene: TRBD2; CDR3 DNA: TGTGCCAGCAGTGTTACTAGCGGGGGGGAGACCCAGTACTTC; CDR3 protein: CASSVTSGGETQYF